The 16 T cell receptor beta chains below all came from one sample that was sequenced in a study of blood T cell repertoires in COVID-19. TCRdb keeps only in-frame clones here, not all; method: immunoSEQ multiplex PCR. Among about 24,000 clones listed, 80% to 90% were seen once. The sequenced sample consisted of peripheral blood. The receptor source for this set is a man between 65 and 79 years old with acute or convalescent COVID-19.

This chain uses TRBV29-1 with TRBJ1-1, with 7 bases that match TRBD1. CDR3 length equals 13 residues. V was clipped by 7 bases and J by 1 base; unmatched bases: 6. CDR1 and CDR2 (germline): SQVTM, ANQGSEA. The CDR3 nucleotides are TGCAGCGCCCCAGGGACAGCGAACACTGAAGCTTTCTTT. This translates into CSAPGTANTEAFF.

This chain connects TRBV19 to TRBJ1-5, with a tentative D call TRBD1 (6 bases). The V end lost 3 bases, the J end lost 7 bases, and 13 bases lay between the germline ends. This CDR3 comprises 14 residues. In germline, CDR1 is LNHDA, CDR2 SQIVND (reference sequence). The CDR3 sequence: CASSINRERQPQHF. CDR3 coding DNA: TGTGCCAGTAGTATCAACAGGGAACGCCAGCCCCAGCATTTT.

This clone was seen once. The chain is built from TRBV28 and TRBJ2-3, with D maybe TRBD2 (6 bases). The germline V gene has CDR1 MDHEN and CDR2 SYDVKM. V lost 7 bases and J lost 2, with 16 bases in between. This CDR3 is built from 15 residues. This chain's CDR3 is CASNLPGRDTDTQYF. The DNA for the CDR3 is TGTGCCAGCAACCTCCCAGGGCGGGACACAGATACGCAGTATTTT.

The chain couples TRBV5-4 to TRBJ2-2; TRBD1 might be the D (6 bases). The CDR3 loop spans 14 amino acids. The germline V gene encodes CDR1 SGHNT and CDR2 YYREEE (reference sequence). The germline V and J ends were trimmed by 4 bases and 6 bases, with 13 bases remaining between them. This CDR3 is CASSALGGPGELFF. The CDR3, as DNA: TGTGCCAGCAGCGCCCTAGGGGGTCCCGGGGAGCTGTTTTTT.

V gene TRBV2 combines with J gene TRBJ2-7, with D perhaps TRBD2 (6 bases). The CDR3 covers 14 residues. V lost 7 bases to trimming and J lost 0 bases, with 13 bases between them. Germline CDR1 and CDR2: SNHLY and FYNNEI. The CDR3 bases are TGTGCCAGCATGTACGGGAGCCCCTCCTACGAGCAGTACTTC. Translated: CASMYGSPSYEQYF.

The chain combines TRBV11-1 with TRBJ1-4, with D possibly TRBD1 on 6 matching bases. Germline assignment: CDR1 SGHAT and CDR2 FQDESV (reference sequence). The CDR3 length is 13 residues. V lost 5 bases to trimming and J lost 8 bases, with 12 bases between them. The CDR3 sequence: CASSARDTEKLFF. CDR3 bases: TGTGCCAGCAGCGCCAGGGACACCGAAAAACTGTTTTTT.

The rearrangement uses TRBV19 and TRBJ2-3; D is possibly TRBD1 (5 bases). This CDR3 spans 14 amino acids. Germline lookup yields CDR1 LNHDA and CDR2 SQIVND (reference sequence). Trimming took 6 bases from V and 2 from J, leaving 12 bases between them. Here the CDR3 DNA reads TGTGCCAGTAGCAGACGGACACACACAGATACGCAGTATTTT. This encodes CASSRRTHTDTQYF.

This chain joins TRBV19 and TRBJ2-5; D possibly corresponds to TRBD1 (6 bases). The ends were cut back, 7 bases at V and 4 bases at J, with 13 bases in the middle. The CDR3 extends over 13 amino acids. The germline V gene has CDR1 LNHDA and CDR2 SQIVND (reference sequence). The CDR3 nucleotides are TGTGCCAGTACAAGCGTAGGGGGAGAGACCCAGTACTTC. It is translated as CASTSVGGETQYF.

The V gene is TRBV24-1, the J gene TRBJ2-5, with 8 bases matching TRBD2. The germline gives CDR1 KGHDR, CDR2 SFDVKD. This CDR3 has 13 amino acids. The CDR3 protein is CASSRGAQETQYF. In DNA form, the CDR3 reads TGTGCTTCCTCGCGGGGGGCTCAAGAGACCCAGTACTTC.

V gene TRBV28 combines with J gene TRBJ2-7, with 7 positions matching TRBD1. CDR3 size: 14 residues. The ends lost 6 bases at V and 3 bases at J; junction bases unmatched: 8. In germline, CDR1 is MDHEN, CDR2 SYDVKM. This CDR3 reads CASREGQQNYEQYF. CDR3 DNA sequence: TGTGCCAGCAGAGAGGGACAGCAAAACTACGAGCAGTACTTC.

The chain links TRBV18 to TRBJ1-2; a weak D match, TRBD1 (6 bases). The CDR3 has 15 amino acids. Germline loops: CDR1 KGHSH, CDR2 LQKENI. V lost 5 bases, J lost 3 bases, and 16 bases lay in between. This CDR3 is CASSAAAGVYYGYTF. CDR3 nucleotides: TGTGCCAGCTCAGCCGCGGCAGGGGTCTACTATGGCTACACCTTC.

The chain has TRBV6-5 and TRBJ2-7, with 11 bases that match TRBD1. Germline CDR1 is MNHEY and CDR2 is SVGAGI. The CDR3 has 15 amino acids. Trimming at V came to 6 bases and at J to 5 bases, leaving 9 bases not matched to a gene. The CDR3 DNA sequence: TGTGCCAGCAGAGCTGGGGGGACAGGGGGACACGAGCAGTACTTC. As protein: CASRAGGTGGHEQYF.

This clone was detected only a few times. The gene calls are TRBV5-1 and TRBJ2-7, with D possibly TRBD2 on 6 matching bases. Trimming removed 4 bases from V and 6 bases from J, with 20 bases in between. CDR1 is SGHRS and CDR2 is YFSETQ in the germline V gene. The CDR3 contains 15 residues. The CDR3 region has the DNA TGCGCCAGCAGCGAGGGGACTTTAAGGAGCGCCGAGCAGTACTTC. Translation gives CASSEGTLRSAEQYF.

The DNA of the CDR3 is TGTGCCAGTAGTATAGTGAGGCACAGGGGCCTGAACACTGAAGCTTTCTTT. Protein product: CASSIVRHRGLNTEAFF. The chain employs TRBV19 and TRBJ1-1, with 7 nucleotides matching TRBD1. Germline CDR1 LNHDA, CDR2 SQIVND (reference sequence). The length of the CDR3 is 17 residues. Germline trimming cut 1 base from V and 0 bases from J; bases unmatched to any gene: 8.

This chain connects TRBV28 to TRBJ1-3; D not resolved. V was trimmed by 7 bases and J by 1 base, leaving 14 bases between them. CDR1 is MDHEN, CDR2 SYDVKM, per germline. The CDR3 runs 15 residues. The DNA for the CDR3 is TGTGCCAGCACCCACAGCCAGTGGTCTGGAAACACCATATATTTT. Amino acid sequence: CASTHSQWSGNTIYF.

This clone appeared a few times. V and J are TRBV27 and TRBJ2-7, with 11 bases identical to TRBD1. This CDR3 is built from 15 residues. CDR1 and CDR2 from the germline V gene are MNHEY and SMNVEV (reference sequence). V dropped 11 bases and J dropped 6; count of bases not matched to a gene: 15. In DNA form, the CDR3 reads TGTGCCGCTTCCCCAACCGGGACAGGGGGGGCCGAGCAGTACTTC. Translating gives CAASPTGTGGAEQYF.